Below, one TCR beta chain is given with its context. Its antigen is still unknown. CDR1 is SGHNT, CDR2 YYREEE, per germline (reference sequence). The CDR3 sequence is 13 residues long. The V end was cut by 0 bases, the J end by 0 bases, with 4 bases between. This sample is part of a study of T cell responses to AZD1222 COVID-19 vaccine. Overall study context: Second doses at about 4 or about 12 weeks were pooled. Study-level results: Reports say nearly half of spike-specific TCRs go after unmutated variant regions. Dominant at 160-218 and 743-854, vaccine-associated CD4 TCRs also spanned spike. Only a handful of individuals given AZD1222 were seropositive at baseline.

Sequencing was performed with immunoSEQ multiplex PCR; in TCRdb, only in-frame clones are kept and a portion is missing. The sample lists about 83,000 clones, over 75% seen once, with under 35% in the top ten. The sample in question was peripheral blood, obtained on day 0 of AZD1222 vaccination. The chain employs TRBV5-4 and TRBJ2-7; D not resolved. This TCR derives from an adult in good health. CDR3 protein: CASSLGVSYEQYF. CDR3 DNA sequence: TGTGCCAGCAGCTTGGGGGTCTCCTACGAGCAGTACTTC.